This T cell receptor beta chain was found in a study of cytomegalovirus exposure and HLA in healthy donors. The PCR had 60 Vbeta and 13 Jbeta primers. TCRdb's copy holds only in-frame clones and misses some; the assay was immunoSEQ multiplex PCR. The data show 95,000 to 110,000 clones, roughly 70% seen once. The CDR3 loop spans 15 amino acids. Trimming cost V 7 bases and J 0 bases, with 13 bases left between them. The V gene's germline CDR1 is MNHNY and CDR2 SVGAGI (reference sequence). The source material was PBMCs. The TCR comes from a woman aged 45-65 years in good health and CMV-seronegative. This chain uses TRBV6-6 with TRBJ1-5, with no clear D. CDR3 nucleotide sequence: TGTGCCAGCACTAGAGACGTGGGTAGCAATCAGCCCCAGCATTTT. It codes for CASTRDVGSNQPQHF.